The 11 T cell receptor beta chains presented below share a single source sample, sequenced in a study of T cell repertoires in cytomegalovirus infection. These TCRs are of unknown antigen specificity. MiXCR was run by TCRdb on the reads, yielding one entry per CDR3 protein. The profile shows roughly 800,000 distinct CDR3 sequences, almost 30% of them singletons. The source was cultured CD8+ T cells from PBMCs, collected from culture after CMV antigen stimulation. The receptor source for this set is a human donor in good health (CMV status not recorded). Some clones in this sample may be carry-over from other donors' samples.

CDR3 nucleotide sequence: TGTGCCAGCATAGGCAGAGGGGTGGCAGATACGCAGTATTTT. Its protein product is CASIGRGVADTQYF. The rearrangement joins TRBV6-2 or TRBV6-3 to TRBJ2-3; the D call may be TRBD1 or TRBD2 (5 bases each). CDR1 MNHEY and CDR2 SVGEGT come from the germline V gene. V dropped 7 bases and J dropped 4 bases, with 15 bases sitting between them. The CDR3 is 14 residues long.

The J gene is TRBJ2-1, the V gene TRBV29-1; TRBD1 is a possible D gene (5 bases). Germline V gene lookup returns CDR1 SQVTM and CDR2 ANQGSEA. This CDR3 is built from 15 residues. The V end lost 0 bases, the J end lost 0 bases, and 9 bases lay between the germline ends. This chain's CDR3 is CSVEDQGSSYNEQFF. The CDR3 bases are TGCAGCGTTGAAGATCAGGGAAGCTCCTACAATGAGCAGTTCTTC.

The gene calls are TRBV7-6 and TRBJ1-1, with D tentatively TRBD1 (5 bases). V lost 0 bases to trimming and J lost 1 base, with 12 bases between them. Germline V CDR1 and CDR2: SGHVS, FNYEAQ. This CDR3 contains 16 residues. The DNA for the CDR3 is TGTGCCAGCAGCTTAGCGGGGGTCGCTCCGAACACTGAAGCTTTCTTT. Protein: CASSLAGVAPNTEAFF.

This clonotype was found a few times. The chain employs TRBV6-6 and TRBJ1-1; no clear D gene. Trimming stripped 5 bases from V and 1 base from J, with 11 bases between. The length of the CDR3 is 14 residues. The V gene's germline CDR1 is MNHNY and CDR2 SVGAGI (reference sequence). The CDR3 DNA reads as TGTGCCAGCAGTAGTTGGACGGAGAACACTGAAGCTTTCTTT. Translation: CASSSWTENTEAFF.

V and J are TRBV10-3 and TRBJ2-3, with TRBD2 matching over 8 bases. Germline loops: CDR1 ENHRY, CDR2 SYGVKD. V gave up 3 bases and J gave up 6 bases; unmatched junction bases: 11. The CDR3 consists of 16 residues. CDR3 loop: CAISDPLGGAWDTQYF. CDR3 DNA sequence: TGTGCCATCAGTGACCCCCTCGGGGGGGCTTGGGATACGCAGTATTTT.

This chain connects TRBV4-2 to TRBJ2-3; D is unclear. Trimming shortened V by 3 bases and J by 4 bases, and 8 bases separated the two germline ends. CDR1 is LGHNA and CDR2 is YNFKEQ in the germline V gene. This CDR3 has 13 amino acids. CDR3 sequence: CASSHYRPDTQYF. The CDR3 DNA reads TGTGCCAGCAGCCACTACCGTCCAGATACGCAGTATTTT.

The genes are TRBV10-3 and TRBJ2-7; perhaps TRBD2 as D (5 bases). Trimming pared 7 bases from V and 0 bases from J, leaving 7 bases between. The germline V gene encodes CDR1 ENHRY and CDR2 SYGVKD. The CDR3 is 12 residues long. Here the CDR3 reads CAIMGSSYEQYF. The DNA for the CDR3 is TGTGCCATCATGGGGAGCTCCTACGAGCAGTACTTC.

This clonotype was seen repeatedly, ten times or more. V and J are TRBV7-6 and TRBJ1-1; D remains unclear. The V end was cut by 1 base, the J end by 1 base, with 13 bases between. Germline V gene data show CDR1 as SGHVS and CDR2 as FNYEAQ. The CDR3 loop spans 16 amino acids. The DNA of the CDR3 is TGTGCCAGCAGCTTAGGTTTAGGGCAGACGAACACTGAAGCTTTCTTT. It codes for CASSLGLGQTNTEAFF.

This clonotype has only a few counts. The chain employs TRBV6-1 and TRBJ2-1, with 9 bases aligning to TRBD1. V shed 6 bases, J shed 13 bases, and the junction held 7 bases outside the gene matches. The CDR3 is 12 residues long. Germline lookup yields CDR1 MNHNS and CDR2 SASEGT. The CDR3 DNA reads TGTGCCAGCAGCCAAGCGGGACAGGGACAGTTCTTC. It yields the protein CASSQAGQGQFF.

The V gene is TRBV29-1, the J gene TRBJ2-7; D is possibly TRBD1 (5 bases). In germline, CDR1 is SQVTM, CDR2 ANQGSEA. The germline V and J ends were trimmed by 0 bases and 2 bases, with 8 bases remaining between them. CDR3 length: 13 residues. For the CDR3, the DNA is TGCAGCGTTGAAGATACGGACACCTACGAGCAGTACTTC. Translated: CSVEDTDTYEQYF.

This clonotype was counted a few times. The chain carries TRBV7-6 and TRBJ2-4; 14 bases map to TRBD2. This CDR3 region has 18 residues. The J segment lost 4 bases and the V segment lost 2 bases, leaving 7 bases of the junction unmatched. CDR1 and CDR2 (germline): SGHVS, FNYEAQ. The DNA of the CDR3 is TGTGCCAGCAGCTTATCCCGATGGACTAGCGGGGGGAAAAACATTCAGTACTTC. Protein: CASSLSRWTSGGKNIQYF.